This T cell receptor (beta chain) originates from a study of T cells in Graves' hyperthyroidism and ophthalmopathy. V was pared by 1 base and J by 1 base, with 11 bases between. In germline, CDR1 is SGHRS, CDR2 YFSETQ. This CDR3 region has 15 residues. RNA transcripts were the template for amplifying TCR beta CDR3 regions. First-round RT-PCR of the TCR CDR3 relied on the HTBI primer set. Each CDR3 protein gets one entry after TCRdb re-called the multiplex PCR reads with MiXCR. Of a few hundred thousand distinct CDR3 sequences listed, 20% are singletons. Graves' hyperthyroidism was deemed stable given no ophthalmopathy progression within 18 months. Diagnostic decisions used clinical symptoms, serum thyroxine and TRAb, thyroid ultrasound and orbital computed tomography. Fresh peripheral blood, roughly 9.6 ml, was the source of the PBMCs.

The rearrangement uses TRBV5-1 and TRBJ2-5; TRBD2 might be the D (6 bases). This receptor was taken from a man between 18 and 35 years old with Graves' hyperthyroidism. Material: blood. CDR3 sequence reads: CASSLMTRSQETQYF. As DNA, the CDR3 is TGCGCCAGCAGCTTGATGACTAGAAGCCAAGAGACCCAGTACTTC.